This T cell receptor (beta chain) was identified in a study of blood T cell repertoires in COVID-19. Across the study: From the United States, Italy and Spain came samples of acute and convalescent COVID-19. PBMCs, B-cell-depleted T cells, or T cells were the source of the cDNA or gDNA that made up the material.

J was trimmed by 5 bases and V by 0 bases; bases with no gene match: 0. The CDR3 consists of 13 residues. The germline V gene has CDR1 ENHRY and CDR2 SYGVKD. Seattle's cohort entered during active infection and was followed longitudinally. This table comes from immunoSEQ multiplex PCR, and its TCRdb copy is limited to in-frame clones, with some not included. This table has 200,000 to 250,000 clones, roughly 90% appearing once. This TCR was recovered from a man between 60 and 70 years old with COVID-19, enrolled during active disease. The sample was peripheral blood. The chain combines TRBV10-3 with TRBJ2-5, with 7 bases that match TRBD2. Here the CDR3 DNA reads TGTGCCATCAGTGAGTCCGGGGGGGAGACCCAGTACTTC. Protein product: CAISESGGETQYF.